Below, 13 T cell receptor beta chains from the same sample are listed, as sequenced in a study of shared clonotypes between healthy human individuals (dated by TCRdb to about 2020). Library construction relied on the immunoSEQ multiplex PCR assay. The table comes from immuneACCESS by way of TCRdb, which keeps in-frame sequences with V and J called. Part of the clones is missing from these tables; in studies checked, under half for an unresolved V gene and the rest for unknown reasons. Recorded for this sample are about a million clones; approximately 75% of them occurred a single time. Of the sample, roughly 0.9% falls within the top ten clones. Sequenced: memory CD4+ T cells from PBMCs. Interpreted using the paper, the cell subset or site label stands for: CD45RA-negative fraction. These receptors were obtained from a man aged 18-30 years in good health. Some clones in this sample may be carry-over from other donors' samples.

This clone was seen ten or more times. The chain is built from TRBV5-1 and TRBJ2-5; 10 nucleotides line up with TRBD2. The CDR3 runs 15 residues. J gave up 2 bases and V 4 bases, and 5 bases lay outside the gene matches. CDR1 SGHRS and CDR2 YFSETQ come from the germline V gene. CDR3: CASSATLAGQETQYF. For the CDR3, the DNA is TGCGCCAGCAGCGCAACACTAGCGGGACAAGAGACCCAGTACTTC.

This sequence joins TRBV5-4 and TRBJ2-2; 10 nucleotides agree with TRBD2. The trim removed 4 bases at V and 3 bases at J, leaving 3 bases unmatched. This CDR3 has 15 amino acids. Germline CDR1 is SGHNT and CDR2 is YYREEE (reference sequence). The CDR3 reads CASSRGTSDTGELFF. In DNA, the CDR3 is TGTGCCAGCAGCCGAGGGACTAGCGACACCGGGGAGCTGTTTTTT. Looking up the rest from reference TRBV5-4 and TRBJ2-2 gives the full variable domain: ETGVTQSPTHLIKTRGQQVTLRCSSQSGHNTVSWYQQALGQGPQFIFQYYREEENGRGNFPPRFSGLQFPNYSSELNVNALELDDSALYLCASSRGTSDTGELFFGEGSRLTVL.

The CDR3 nucleotides are TGTGCCAGCAGTGAAATGGGGCTATACGAGCAGTACTTC. It is translated as CASSEMGLYEQYF. This chain joins TRBV6-1 and TRBJ2-7, with D maybe TRBD1 (5 bases). Per germline, CDR1 MNHNS and CDR2 SASEGT. This CDR3 region has 13 residues. Trimming cost V 2 bases and J 4 bases, with 9 bases left between them.

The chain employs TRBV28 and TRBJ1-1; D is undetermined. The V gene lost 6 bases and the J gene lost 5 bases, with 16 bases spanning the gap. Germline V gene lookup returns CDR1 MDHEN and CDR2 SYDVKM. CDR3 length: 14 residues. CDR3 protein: CASSYSGSWTEAFF. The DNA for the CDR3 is TGTGCCAGCAGCTACTCGGGGAGTTGGACTGAAGCTTTCTTT.

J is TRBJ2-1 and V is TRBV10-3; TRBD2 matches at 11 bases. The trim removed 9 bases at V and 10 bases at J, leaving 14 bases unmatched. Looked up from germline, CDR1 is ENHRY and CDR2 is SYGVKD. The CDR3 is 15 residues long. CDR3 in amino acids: CAMGQQTSGAVEQFF. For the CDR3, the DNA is TGTGCCATGGGACAGCAGACTAGCGGGGCCGTCGAGCAGTTCTTC.

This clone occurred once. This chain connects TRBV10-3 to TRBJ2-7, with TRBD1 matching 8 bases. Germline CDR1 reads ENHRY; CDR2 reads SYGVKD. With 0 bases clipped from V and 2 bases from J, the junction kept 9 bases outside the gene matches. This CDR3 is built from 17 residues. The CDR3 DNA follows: TGTGCCATCAGTGAGTCGATCTGGGGACAGGTTCCCTACGAGCAGTACTTC. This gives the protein CAISESIWGQVPYEQYF.

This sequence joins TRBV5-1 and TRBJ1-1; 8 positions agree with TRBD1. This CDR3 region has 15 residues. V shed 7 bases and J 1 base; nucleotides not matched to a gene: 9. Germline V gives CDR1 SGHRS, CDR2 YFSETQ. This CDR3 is CASQEQGEKNTEAFF. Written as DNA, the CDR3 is TGCGCCAGCCAGGAACAGGGGGAAAAGAACACTGAAGCTTTCTTT.

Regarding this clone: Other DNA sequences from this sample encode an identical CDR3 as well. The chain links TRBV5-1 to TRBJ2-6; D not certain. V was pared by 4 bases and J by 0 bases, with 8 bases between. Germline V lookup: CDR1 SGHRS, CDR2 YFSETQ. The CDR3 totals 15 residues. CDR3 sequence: CASSLIGSGANVLTF. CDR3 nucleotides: TGCGCCAGCAGCCTAATTGGCTCTGGGGCCAACGTCCTGACTTTC.

The CDR3 sequence: CASSLSQMNTEAFF. In DNA form, the CDR3 reads TGTGCCAGTAGTCTTTCTCAGATGAACACTGAAGCTTTCTTT. The rearrangement uses TRBV19 and TRBJ1-1; unclear D gene. Per the germline V gene, CDR1 is LNHDA and CDR2 is SQIVND (reference sequence). Trimming cost V 5 bases and J 0 bases, with 10 bases left between them. The CDR3 has 14 residues.

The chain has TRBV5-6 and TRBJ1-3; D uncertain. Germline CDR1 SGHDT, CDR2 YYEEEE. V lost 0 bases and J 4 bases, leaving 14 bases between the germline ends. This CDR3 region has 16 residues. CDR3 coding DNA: TGTGCCAGCAGCTTGGTGGGTGGAATCTCAGGAAACACCATATATTTT. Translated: CASSLVGGISGNTIYF.

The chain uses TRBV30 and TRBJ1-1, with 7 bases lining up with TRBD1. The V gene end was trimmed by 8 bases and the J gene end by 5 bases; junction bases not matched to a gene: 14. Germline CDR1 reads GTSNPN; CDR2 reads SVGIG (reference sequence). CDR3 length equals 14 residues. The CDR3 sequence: CAIGAGGQGTEAFF. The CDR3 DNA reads TGTGCCATTGGGGCAGGGGGTCAGGGTACTGAAGCTTTCTTT.

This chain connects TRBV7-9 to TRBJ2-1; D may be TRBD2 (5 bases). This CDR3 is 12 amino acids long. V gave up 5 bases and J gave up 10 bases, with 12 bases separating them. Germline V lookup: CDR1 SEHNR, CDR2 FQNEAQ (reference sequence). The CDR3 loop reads CASSIGGGEQFF. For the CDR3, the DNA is TGTGCCAGCAGCATAGGAGGCGGGGAGCAGTTCTTC.

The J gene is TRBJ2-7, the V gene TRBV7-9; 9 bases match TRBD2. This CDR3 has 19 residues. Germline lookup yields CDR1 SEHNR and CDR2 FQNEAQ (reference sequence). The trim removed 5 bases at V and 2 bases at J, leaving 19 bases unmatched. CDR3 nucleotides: TGTGCCAGCAGCCCCTCGACTAGCGGACCTGGTCACACCACCTACGAGCAGTACTTC. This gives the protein CASSPSTSGPGHTTYEQYF.